A single sample gave rise to the 22 T cell receptor beta chains below, sequenced in a study of patients and donors after allogeneic stem cell transplantation. MiXCR was run by TCRdb on the RT-PCR reads, yielding one entry per CDR3 protein. Among roughly 940,000 distinct CDR3 sequences, around 17% were seen once, and the ten largest hold about 6%. The source material was blood, either unsorted or a sorted T cell fraction (not recorded which). All receptors derive from a human donor who was either an allogeneic HSCT recipient or a stem cell or donor lymphocyte infusion donor (not recorded which). It is not recorded whose cells these are; they may come from a transplant donor.

This clonotype was seen only a few times. This chain uses TRBV6-1 with TRBJ2-3, with D tentatively TRBD2 (7 bases). Trimming removed 0 bases from V and 9 bases from J, with 22 bases in between. The CDR3 consists of 17 residues. The germline CDR1 and CDR2 sequences are MNHNS and SASEGT. CDR3 protein: CASSEARGGALSGTQYF. The CDR3 region has the DNA TGTGCCAGCAGTGAAGCGAGGGGGGGAGCCCTTTCGGGAACGCAGTATTTT.

The chain combines TRBV20-1 with TRBJ2-3, with 9 bases matching TRBD2. Germline lookup yields CDR1 DFQATT and CDR2 SNEGSKA (reference sequence). The CDR3 has 14 amino acids. V lost 5 bases to trimming and J lost 4 bases; unmatched junction nucleotides: 7. The CDR3 region is CSAGGGGAPDTQYF. In nucleotides, the CDR3 is TGCAGTGCTGGGGGCGGGGGGGCCCCAGATACGCAGTATTTT.

In this sample, this clonotype turned up a few times. The V and J genes are TRBV20-1 and TRBJ2-1, with D perhaps matching TRBD2 (5 bases). CDR3 size: 14 residues. V lost 5 bases, J lost 2 bases, and 13 bases lay in between. Germline CDR1 and CDR2: DFQATT and SNEGSKA (reference sequence). The CDR3 DNA follows: TGCAGTGCTCCGCGGACTCGCACCTACAATGAGCAGTTCTTC. Amino acid sequence: CSAPRTRTYNEQFF.

In this sample, this clonotype turned up many times. The V call is TRBV5-1, the J call TRBJ1-2, with D maybe TRBD1 (5 bases). The length of the CDR3 is 14 residues. Germline CDR1 is SGHRS and CDR2 is YFSETQ. V was clipped by 4 bases and J by 6 bases, with 16 bases between them. The DNA of the CDR3 is TGCGCCAGCAGCCAAGTACCGGGGGTGAATGGCTACACCTTC. It translates to CASSQVPGVNGYTF. Full variable domain (missing parts from reference TRBV5-1 and TRBJ1-2): KAGVTQTPRYLIKTRGQQVTLSCSPISGHRSVSWYQQTPGQGLQFLFEYFSETQRNKGNFPGRFSGRQFSNSRSEMNVSTLELGDSALYLCASSQVPGVNGYTFGSGTRLTVV.

This clonotype was picked up a small number of times. The chain couples TRBV21-1 to TRBJ1-4. TRBV21-1 constitutes a pseudogene. This CDR3 spans 15 amino acids. The CDR3 nucleotides are TGTGCCAGCAGCCAGATTAGGATAAATAATGAAAAACTGTTTTTT. Translation gives CASSQIRINNEKLFF.

The V call is TRBV27, the J call TRBJ2-2, with 10 bases fitting TRBD2. This CDR3 spans 16 amino acids. Germline V gene lookup returns CDR1 MNHEY and CDR2 SMNVEV (reference sequence). V was clipped by 6 bases and J by 3 bases; unmatched bases: 7. CDR3 bases: TGTGCCAGCAGCTTCAGCGGGAGGGCCCACACCGGGGAGCTGTTTTTT. It codes for CASSFSGRAHTGELFF.

The chain combines TRBV9 with TRBJ2-3; 7 positions agree with TRBD2. V shed 3 bases, J shed 2 bases, and the junction held 6 bases outside the gene matches. The CDR3 runs to 15 residues. Germline CDR1 and CDR2: SGDLS and YYNGEE. CDR3 coding DNA: TGTGCCAGCAGCGGCCGGGACTACCTCACAGATACGCAGTATTTT. Its translation is CASSGRDYLTDTQYF.

This clonotype has more than one count but fewer than ten. The chain employs TRBV11-2 and TRBJ1-6; D not certain. V was clipped by 6 bases and J by 5 bases, with 8 bases between them. The CDR3 has 13 residues. CDR1 and CDR2 from the germline V gene are SGHAT and FQNNGV. CDR3 coding DNA: TGTGCCAGCAGTAAGGCAGATAATTCACCCCTCCACTTT. Its translation: CASSKADNSPLHF.

V gene TRBV6-4 combines with J gene TRBJ1-1; tentatively, D is TRBD1 (5 bases). Looked up from germline, CDR1 is MRHNA and CDR2 is SNTAGT. CDR3 length: 14 amino acids. V lost 3 bases and J 4 bases, leaving 12 bases between the germline ends. The CDR3 nucleotides are TGTGCCAGCAGTGAGGAGGGGCAGGCCACTGAAGCTTTCTTT. Encoded protein: CASSEEGQATEAFF.

This clonotype was observed many times. The rearrangement links TRBV12-3 or TRBV12-4 to TRBJ1-6; no clear D gene. Trimming left V 1 base short and J 8 bases short, with 3 bases between. The CDR3 is 12 amino acids. CDR3 sequence reads: CASSLVDSPLHF. CDR3 bases: TGTGCCAGCAGTTTAGTGGATTCACCCCTCCACTTT.

This chain joins TRBV7-9 and TRBJ1-1, with TRBD1 identical over 8 bases. The CDR3 sequence is 17 residues long. Germline trimming cut 2 bases from V and 0 bases from J; bases unmatched to any gene: 8. Germline V gene data show CDR1 as SEHNR and CDR2 as FQNEAQ (reference sequence). In DNA, the CDR3 is TGTGCCAGCAGCTTACGTGCAGGGGGCGCAGTGAACACTGAAGCTTTCTTT. Its protein product is CASSLRAGGAVNTEAFF.

This chain links TRBV2 with TRBJ2-7, with D unresolved. This CDR3 contains 15 residues. The germline CDR1 and CDR2 sequences are SNHLY and FYNNEI. The V and J ends lost 4 bases and 2 bases respectively, with 15 bases between them. This chain's CDR3 is CASSGRQLLTYEQYF. CDR3 DNA sequence: TGTGCCAGCAGTGGGCGGCAGCTACTTACCTACGAGCAGTACTTC.

The chain employs TRBV4-3 and TRBJ2-2; tentative D call: TRBD1 (7 bases). Germline assignment: CDR1 LGHNA and CDR2 YSLEER. Between the trimmed V and J ends, which lost 0 bases and 7 bases, there was a span of 21 bases. This CDR3 contains 18 residues. CDR3 sequence: CASSQDPSGPGGGGELFF. Here the CDR3 DNA reads TGCGCCAGCAGCCAAGATCCTTCCGGCCCAGGGGGAGGCGGGGAGCTGTTTTTT.

This clonotype appeared many times. The V gene is TRBV28, the J gene TRBJ2-1; 9 bases fit TRBD2. Germline V CDR1 and CDR2: MDHEN, SYDVKM. CDR3 length: 15 residues. V lost 5 bases to trimming and J lost 8 bases; unmatched junction nucleotides: 10. CDR3 nucleotides: TGTGCCAGCAGTCCTCGGGGACTAGCTGTCGATGAGCAGTTCTTC. As protein: CASSPRGLAVDEQFF.

This clonotype has only a few counts. The chain combines TRBV21-1 with TRBJ2-1; the table's D call TRBD1 went unverified against the DNA. TRBV21-1 constitutes a pseudogene. The CDR3 length is 17 residues. The CDR3: CASSKADGDRTYNEQFF. CDR3 bases: TGTGCCAGCAGCAAAGCCGATGGGGACAGGACCTACAATGAGCAGTTCTTC.

This clonotype was observed a handful of times. The chain combines TRBV4-1 with TRBJ2-3, with 7 bases fitting TRBD1. The CDR3 consists of 17 residues. V shed 0 bases, J shed 0 bases, and the junction held 6 bases outside the gene matches. Germline-derived CDR1 and CDR2 are MGHRA and YSYEKL. CDR3 protein: CASSQDETGLSTDTQYF. In DNA form, the CDR3 reads TGCGCCAGCAGCCAAGACGAGACAGGGTTAAGCACAGATACGCAGTATTTT.

This clonotype has a handful of counts. The J gene is TRBJ2-1, the V gene TRBV11-3; 15 bases map to TRBD2. This CDR3 has 17 amino acids. V lost 1 base and J lost 8; bases outside the gene matches: 6. Germline V gene sequence: CDR1 SGHNT, CDR2 YENEEA. The CDR3 nucleotides are TGTGCCAGCAGCTTAGGGACTAGCGGGAGGGCAGAGGATGAGCAGTTCTTC. Translating it yields CASSLGTSGRAEDEQFF.

Only a few counts were recorded for this clonotype. The chain recombines TRBV7-9 with TRBJ2-3; D may be TRBD2 (6 bases). V was clipped by 1 base and J by 1 base, with 9 bases between them. This CDR3 spans 15 amino acids. Looked up from germline, CDR1 is SEHNR and CDR2 is FQNEAQ (reference sequence). In DNA, the CDR3 is TGTGCCAGCAGCTTAGAAGGAGGGCGCACAGATACGCAGTATTTT. Translation: CASSLEGGRTDTQYF.

This clonotype has a count of ten or more. The chain has TRBV12-3 or TRBV12-4 and TRBJ1-2; D call uncertain. Trimming stripped 5 bases from V and 7 bases from J, with 17 bases between. The CDR3 consists of 14 residues. The CDR3 reads CASSRQGGLGGYTF. Written as DNA, the CDR3 is TGTGCCAGCAGTCGCCAAGGAGGATTAGGTGGCTACACCTTC.

The V call is TRBV4-1, the J call TRBJ2-7; D possibly corresponds to TRBD1 (6 bases). Germline V gene data show CDR1 as MGHRA and CDR2 as YSYEKL. The CDR3 runs 17 residues. V was cut by 0 bases and J by 2 bases, with 17 bases left in between. CDR3 loop: CASSQDKGTSNPYEQYF. Here the CDR3 DNA reads TGCGCCAGCAGCCAAGATAAAGGGACAAGCAACCCCTACGAGCAGTACTTC.

At least ten counts were recorded for this clonotype. The chain is built from TRBV20-1 and TRBJ2-1, with 11 positions matching TRBD2. The trim removed 0 bases at V and 3 bases at J, leaving 1 base unmatched. This CDR3 region has 15 residues. Germline V gene data show CDR1 as DFQATT and CDR2 as SNEGSKA (reference sequence). CDR3 coding DNA: TGCAGTGCTAGAGATGGGACTAGCGGCTACAATGAGCAGTTCTTC. It yields the protein CSARDGTSGYNEQFF.

There are a few counts of this clonotype. The chain carries TRBV30 and TRBJ1-5; D is unresolved. This CDR3 contains 14 residues. Germline CDR1 and CDR2: GTSNPN and SVGIG (reference sequence). V was pared by 5 bases and J by 6 bases, with 17 bases between. The CDR3: CAWASPGPRQPQHF. CDR3 in DNA: TGTGCCTGGGCATCTCCAGGTCCCCGTCAGCCCCAGCATTTT.